A single sample is the source of the 21 T cell receptor beta chains below, sequenced in a study of monozygotic twins with inflammatory bowel disease. TCRdb reanalyzed the 5' RACE reads, giving one entry per CDR3 protein sequence and no DNA. In all, the sample yields 300,000 to 350,000 distinct CDR3 sequences. The sequenced sample consisted of blood. The receptors come from a human donor with ulcerative colitis or Crohn's disease, or a healthy co-twin of an affected twin (not recorded which).

The rearrangement uses TRBV20-1 and TRBJ2-1; there is no DNA to check the TCRdb D call of TRBD1. This CDR3 has 14 residues. CDR1 is DFQATT and CDR2 is SNEGSKA in the germline V gene (reference sequence). CDR3 region: CSAHRGSSYNEQFF.

V and J are TRBV28 and TRBJ1-2; TCRdb's D call, TRBD1, is unchecked because there is no DNA. CDR3 length: 16 residues. CDR1 is MDHEN and CDR2 is SYDVKM in the germline V gene. CDR3 protein: CASSPLRGQGFYGYTF.

The chain employs TRBV28 and TRBJ1-5; TCRdb names TRBD1, which stays unverified in the absence of DNA. There are 13 residues in the CDR3. Germline loops: CDR1 MDHEN, CDR2 SYDVKM. CDR3 loop: CASHGWGAKPQHF. The entire variable domain, with the rest obtained from reference TRBV28 and TRBJ1-5, is as follows: DVKVTQSSRYLVKRTGEKVFLECVQDMDHENMFWYRQDPGLGLRLIYFSYDVKMKEKGDIPEGYSVSREKKERFSLILESASTNQTSMYLCASHGWGAKPQHFGDGTRLSIL.

The chain has TRBV4-3 and TRBJ1-1. The germline gives CDR1 LGHNA, CDR2 YSLEER. The CDR3 is 14 residues long. CDR3 residues: CASSQNVGVSEAFF.

V usage is TRBV5-1 and J usage is TRBJ1-1. The CDR3 is made up of 14 amino acids. Per germline, CDR1 SGHRS and CDR2 YFSETQ. This CDR3 is CASSLASGNTEAFF.

This sequence joins TRBV7-6 and TRBJ2-3; as DNA is missing, the TRBD1 call by TCRdb cannot be tested. In germline, CDR1 is SGHVS, CDR2 FNYEAQ. CDR3 length equals 15 residues. CDR3 sequence reads: CASSSTPPPTDTQYF. The complete variable domain, with remaining parts taken from reference TRBV7-6 and TRBJ2-3, reads GAGVSQSPRYKVTKRGQDVALRCDPISGHVSLYWYRQALGQGPEFLTYFNYEAQQDKSGLPNDRFSAERPEGSISTLTIQRTEQRDSAMYRCASSSTPPPTDTQYFGPGTRLTVL.

The chain is built from TRBV5-6 and TRBJ2-1; TCRdb's D call of TRBD2 is untestable without DNA. Germline V gene lookup returns CDR1 SGHDT and CDR2 YYEEEE. The CDR3 totals 17 residues. Here the CDR3 reads CASSLALAGVSYNEQFF.

The J gene is TRBJ2-1, the V gene TRBV4-1; there is no DNA to check the TCRdb D call of TRBD2. Germline loops: CDR1 MGHRA, CDR2 YSYEKL. CDR3 length: 15 amino acids. The CDR3: CASRRGTSGINEQFF.

CDR3 in amino acids: CASSLARASLAKNIQYF. The V gene is TRBV7-9, the J gene TRBJ2-4; TCRdb calls TRBD1, which cannot be checked without DNA. Germline CDR1 SEHNR, CDR2 FQNEAQ (reference sequence). This CDR3 region has 17 residues.

The rearrangement links TRBV6-5 to TRBJ2-5; lacking DNA, the TRBD2 call made by TCRdb goes unchecked. The CDR3 length is 16 residues. In germline, CDR1 is MNHEY, CDR2 SVGAGI. CDR3 sequence reads: CASSYSSSGIRETQYF.

V is TRBV2 and J is TRBJ2-1; with no DNA, the TCRdb D assignment of TRBD2 cannot be verified. The length of the CDR3 is 11 residues. Per the germline V gene, CDR1 is SNHLY and CDR2 is FYNNEI. This CDR3 is CASRRDNEQFF.

This chain joins TRBV4-3 and TRBJ2-1; TCRdb indicates TRBD1, and absent DNA this call remains unverified. CDR1 is LGHNA, CDR2 YSLEER, per germline. The CDR3 is made up of 15 amino acids. The CDR3 loop reads CASSPAGQGVSEQFF.

The genes are TRBV25-1 and TRBJ2-6; no DNA is available, so the TRBD1 call from TCRdb remains unchecked. Germline V gene data show CDR1 as MGHDK and CDR2 as SYGVNS. The CDR3 is made up of 18 amino acids. The CDR3: CASSERDRGRFGANVLTF. Variable domain in full (rest from reference TRBV25-1 and TRBJ2-6): EADIYQTPRYLVIGTGKKITLECSQTMGHDKMYWYQQDPGMELHLIHYSYGVNSTEKGDLSSESTVSRIRTEHFPLTLESARPSHTSQYLCASSERDRGRFGANVLTFGAGSRLTVL.

The chain uses TRBV15 and TRBJ1-5; TCRdb reports TRBD1, a call that lacks DNA to check it against. Germline V gene sequence: CDR1 LNHNV, CDR2 YYDKDF (reference sequence). The CDR3 loop spans 15 amino acids. CDR3 loop: CATSRDRDPNQPQHF.

This chain joins TRBV5-4 and TRBJ2-1. The CDR3 extends over 15 amino acids. Germline V gene lookup returns CDR1 SGHNT and CDR2 YYREEE (reference sequence). CDR3 in amino acids: CASSLGGSFYNEQFF. Based on the CDR3 plus reference TRBV5-4 and TRBJ2-1, the full variable domain is ETGVTQSPTHLIKTRGQQVTLRCSSQSGHNTVSWYQQALGQGPQFIFQYYREEENGRGNFPPRFSGLQFPNYSSELNVNALELDDSALYLCASSLGGSFYNEQFFGPGTRLTVL.

J is TRBJ1-1 and V is TRBV19; TCRdb's D gene call, TRBD1, goes unchecked for lack of DNA. Germline V gives CDR1 LNHDA, CDR2 SQIVND (reference sequence). This CDR3 region has 14 residues. The CDR3 reads CASSIGTENTEAFF. Together with reference TRBV19 and TRBJ1-1, the CDR3 gives the full variable domain: DGGITQSPKYLFRKEGQNVTLSCEQNLNHDAMYWYRQDPGQGLRLIYYSQIVNDFQKGDIAEGYSVSREKKESFPLTVTSAQKNPTAFYLCASSIGTENTEAFFGQGTRLTVV.

The genes are TRBV18 and TRBJ2-7; TCRdb returns TRBD2, unconfirmable since there is no DNA. The germline gives CDR1 KGHSH, CDR2 LQKENI. CDR3 length: 13 residues. CDR3 protein: CASSPGGTYEQYF.

V gene TRBV19 combines with J gene TRBJ1-5; the TRBD1 assignment by TCRdb is unverifiable without DNA. Germline loops: CDR1 LNHDA, CDR2 SQIVND (reference sequence). The CDR3 is 17 amino acids. CDR3 residues: CASSIGSGTGLNQPQHF.

CDR3 amino acids: CASSRTGTGTELYGYTF. The J gene is TRBJ1-2, the V gene TRBV7-2; the TCRdb call, TRBD1, lacks DNA for checking. The CDR3 extends over 17 amino acids. Per the germline V gene, CDR1 is SGHTA and CDR2 is FQGNSA. Supplemented by reference TRBV7-2 and TRBJ1-2, the full variable domain reads GAGVSQSPSNKVTEKGKDVELRCDPISGHTALYWYRQSLGQGLEFLIYFQGNSAPDKSGLPSDRFSAERTGGSVSTLTIQRTQQEDSAVYLCASSRTGTGTELYGYTFGSGTRLTVV.

The rearrangement joins TRBV5-4 to TRBJ2-7; TCRdb reports TRBD2, a call that lacks DNA to check it against. The CDR3 consists of 12 residues. Germline lookup yields CDR1 SGHNT and CDR2 YYREEE (reference sequence). CDR3 amino acids: CASSIWGGEQYF.

The genes are TRBV6-5 and TRBJ2-1; TCRdb's assignment of TRBD2 cannot be checked, as there is no DNA. The CDR3 is made up of 13 amino acids. CDR1 MNHEY and CDR2 SVGAGI come from the germline V gene. The CDR3 sequence: CASSPRSGAEQFF.